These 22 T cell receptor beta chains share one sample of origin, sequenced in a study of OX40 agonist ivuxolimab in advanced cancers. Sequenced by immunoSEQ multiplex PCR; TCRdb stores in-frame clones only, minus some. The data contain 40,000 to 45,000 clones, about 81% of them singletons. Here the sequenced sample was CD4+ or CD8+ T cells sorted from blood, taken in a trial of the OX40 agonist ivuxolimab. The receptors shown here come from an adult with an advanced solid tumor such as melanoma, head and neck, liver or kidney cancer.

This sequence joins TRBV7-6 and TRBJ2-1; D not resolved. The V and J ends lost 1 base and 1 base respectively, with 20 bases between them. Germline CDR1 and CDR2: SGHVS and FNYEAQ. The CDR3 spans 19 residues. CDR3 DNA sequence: TGTGCCAGCAGCTTAGGATTTAGCCTGAGCCGGCGGTCCTACAATGAGCAGTTCTTC. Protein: CASSLGFSLSRRSYNEQFF.

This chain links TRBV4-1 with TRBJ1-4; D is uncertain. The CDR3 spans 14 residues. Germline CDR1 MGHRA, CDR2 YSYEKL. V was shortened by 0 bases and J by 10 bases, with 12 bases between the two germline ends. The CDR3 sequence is CASSQDVYLSKLFF. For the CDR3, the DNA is TGCGCCAGCAGCCAAGATGTTTACCTCTCAAAACTGTTTTTT.

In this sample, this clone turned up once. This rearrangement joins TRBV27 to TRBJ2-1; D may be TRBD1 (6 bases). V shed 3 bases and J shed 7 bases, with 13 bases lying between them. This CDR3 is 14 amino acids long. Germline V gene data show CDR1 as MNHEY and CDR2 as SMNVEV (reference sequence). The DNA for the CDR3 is TGTGCCAGCAGTTTGATGGGGGCTAGGAATGAGCAGTTCTTC. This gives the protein CASSLMGARNEQFF.

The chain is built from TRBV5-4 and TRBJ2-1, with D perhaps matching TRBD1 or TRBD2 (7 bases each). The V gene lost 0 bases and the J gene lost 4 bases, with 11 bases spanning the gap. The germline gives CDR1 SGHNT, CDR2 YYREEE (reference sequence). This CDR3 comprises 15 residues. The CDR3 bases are TGTGCCAGCAGCTTGGGGCAGGGGGGGTACAATGAGCAGTTCTTC. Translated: CASSLGQGGYNEQFF.

CDR3 region: CASSLAGAGAGEQYF. The CDR3, as DNA: TGTGCCAGCAGCTTGGCCGGAGCGGGAGCAGGGGAGCAGTACTTC. V gene TRBV5-6 combines with J gene TRBJ2-7; TRBD2 aligns across 8 bases. Germline V gives CDR1 SGHDT, CDR2 YYEEEE. The V and J ends lost 0 bases and 7 bases, in that order; junction bases with no gene match: 9. The CDR3 totals 15 residues.

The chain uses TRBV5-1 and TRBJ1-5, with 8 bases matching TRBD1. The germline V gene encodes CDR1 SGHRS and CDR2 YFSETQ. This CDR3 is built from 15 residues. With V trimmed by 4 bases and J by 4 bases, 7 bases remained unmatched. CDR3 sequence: CASSPGTGSNQPQHF. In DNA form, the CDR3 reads TGCGCCAGCAGCCCGGGGACAGGCAGTAATCAGCCCCAGCATTTT.

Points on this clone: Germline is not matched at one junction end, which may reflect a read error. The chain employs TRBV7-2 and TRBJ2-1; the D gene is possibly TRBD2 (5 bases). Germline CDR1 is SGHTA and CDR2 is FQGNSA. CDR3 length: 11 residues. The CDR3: CASSLGLTRVF. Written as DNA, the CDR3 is TGTGCCAGCAGCTTGGGCCTCACGCGGGTCTTC. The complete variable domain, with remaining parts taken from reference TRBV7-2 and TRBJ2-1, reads GAGVSQSPSNKVTEKGKDVELRCDPISGHTALYWYRQSLGQGLEFLIYFQGNSAPDKSGLPSDRFSAERTGGSVSTLTIQRTQQEDSAVYLCASSLGLTRVFGPGTRLTVL.

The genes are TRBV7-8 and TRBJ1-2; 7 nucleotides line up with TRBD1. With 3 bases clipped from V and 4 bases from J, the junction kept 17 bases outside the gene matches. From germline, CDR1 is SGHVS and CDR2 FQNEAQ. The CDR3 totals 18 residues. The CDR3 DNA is TGTGCCAGCAGCTTGGGCCGTCGGACAGGCTACACGATCTATGGCTACACCTTC. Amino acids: CASSLGRRTGYTIYGYTF.

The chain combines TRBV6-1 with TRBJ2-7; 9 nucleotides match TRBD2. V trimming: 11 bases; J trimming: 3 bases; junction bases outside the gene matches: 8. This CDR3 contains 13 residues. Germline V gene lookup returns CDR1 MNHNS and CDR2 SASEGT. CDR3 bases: TGTGCCGGAGCGGGAGGCCTAGGCTACGAGCAGTACGTC. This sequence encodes CAGAGGLGYEQYV.

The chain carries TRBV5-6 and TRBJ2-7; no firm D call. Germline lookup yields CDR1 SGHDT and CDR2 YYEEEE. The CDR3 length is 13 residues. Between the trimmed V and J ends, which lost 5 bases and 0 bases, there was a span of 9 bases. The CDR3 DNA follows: TGTGCCAGCAGTCTGATATCCTCCTACGAGCAGTACTTC. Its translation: CASSLISSYEQYF.

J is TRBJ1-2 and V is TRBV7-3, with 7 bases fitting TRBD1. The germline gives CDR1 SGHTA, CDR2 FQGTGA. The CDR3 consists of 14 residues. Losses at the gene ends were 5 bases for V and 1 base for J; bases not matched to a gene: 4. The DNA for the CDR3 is TGTGCCAGCAGCGCAGGGGGGCTTAACTATGGCTACACCTTC. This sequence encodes CASSAGGLNYGYTF.

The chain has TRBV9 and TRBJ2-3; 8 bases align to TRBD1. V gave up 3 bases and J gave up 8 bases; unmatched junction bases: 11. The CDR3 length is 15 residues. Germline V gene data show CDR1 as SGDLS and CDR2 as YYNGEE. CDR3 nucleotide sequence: TGTGCCAGCAGCGAAGAACAGGGGGTCGGGGTTACGCAGTATTTT. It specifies CASSEEQGVGVTQYF.

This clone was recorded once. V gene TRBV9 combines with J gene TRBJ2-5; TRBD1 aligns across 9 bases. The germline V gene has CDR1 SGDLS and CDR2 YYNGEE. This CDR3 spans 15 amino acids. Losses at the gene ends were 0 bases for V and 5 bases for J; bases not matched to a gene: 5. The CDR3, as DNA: TGTGCCAGCAGCGTAGAAACAGGGGGCGGGGAGACCCAGTACTTC. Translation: CASSVETGGGETQYF.

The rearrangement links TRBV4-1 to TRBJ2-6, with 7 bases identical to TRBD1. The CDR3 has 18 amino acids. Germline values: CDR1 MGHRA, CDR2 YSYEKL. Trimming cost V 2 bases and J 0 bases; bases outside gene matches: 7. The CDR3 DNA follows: TGCGCCAGCAGCCAACCGACAGGGCCCCTCTCTGGGGCCAACGTCCTGACTTTC. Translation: CASSQPTGPLSGANVLTF.

CDR3 amino acids: CASSTGQPNTEAFF. Written as DNA, the CDR3 is TGCGCCAGCAGCACAGGACAGCCGAACACTGAAGCTTTCTTT. The V call is TRBV5-1, the J call TRBJ1-1; weak D call: TRBD1 (6 bases). Trimming shortened V by 4 bases and J by 1 base, and 11 bases separated the two germline ends. This CDR3 contains 14 residues. In germline, CDR1 is SGHRS, CDR2 YFSETQ.

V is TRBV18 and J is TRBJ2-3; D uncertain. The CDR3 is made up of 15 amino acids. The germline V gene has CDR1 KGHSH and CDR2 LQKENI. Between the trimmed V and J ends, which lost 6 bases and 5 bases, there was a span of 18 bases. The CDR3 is CASSTVGGPRDTQYF. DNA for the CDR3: TGTGCCAGCTCCACAGTGGGCGGCCCCAGAGATACGCAGTATTTT. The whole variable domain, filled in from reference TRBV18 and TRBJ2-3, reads NAGVMQNPRHLVRRRGQEARLRCSPMKGHSHVYWYRQLPEEGLKFMVYLQKENIIDESGMPKERFSAEFPKEGPSILRIQQVVRGDSAAYFCASSTVGGPRDTQYFGPGTRLTVL.

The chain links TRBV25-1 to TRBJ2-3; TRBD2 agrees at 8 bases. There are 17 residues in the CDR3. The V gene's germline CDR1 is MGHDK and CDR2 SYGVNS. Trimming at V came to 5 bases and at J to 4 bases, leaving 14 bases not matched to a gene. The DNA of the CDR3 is TGTGCCAGCAGTACCTATGGCCCAGCGGGAGAGGCAGATACGCAGTATTTT. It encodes CASSTYGPAGEADTQYF.

The CDR3 coding sequence is TGCAGCGTCCGGACTCGACCTCCCGATACGCAGTATTTT. The encoded protein is CSVRTRPPDTQYF. The chain employs TRBV29-1 and TRBJ2-3; the D gene is possibly TRBD2 (5 bases). Germline CDR1 SQVTM, CDR2 ANQGSEA. The CDR3 runs 13 residues. Trimming removed 6 bases at V and 6 bases at J, with 16 bases between.

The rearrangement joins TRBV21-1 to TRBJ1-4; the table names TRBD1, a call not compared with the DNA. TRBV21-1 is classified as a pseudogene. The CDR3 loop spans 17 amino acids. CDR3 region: CASSYPLQGATNEKLFF. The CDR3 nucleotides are TGTGCCAGCAGCTACCCTTTACAGGGCGCAACTAATGAAAAACTGTTTTTT.

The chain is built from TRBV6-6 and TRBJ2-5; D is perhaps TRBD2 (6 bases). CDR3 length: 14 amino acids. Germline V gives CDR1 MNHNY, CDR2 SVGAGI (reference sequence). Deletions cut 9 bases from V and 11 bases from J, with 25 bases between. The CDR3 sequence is CASGRGGTLGEQYF. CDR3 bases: TGTGCCAGTGGGCGGGGCGGGACCCTAGGGGAGCAGTACTTC.

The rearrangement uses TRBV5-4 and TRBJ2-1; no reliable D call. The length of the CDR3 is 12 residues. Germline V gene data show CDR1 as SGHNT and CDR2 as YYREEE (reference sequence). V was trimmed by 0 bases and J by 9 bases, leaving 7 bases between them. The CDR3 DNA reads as TGTGCCAGCAGCTTGGATGCGGTTGAGCAGTTCTTC. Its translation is CASSLDAVEQFF.

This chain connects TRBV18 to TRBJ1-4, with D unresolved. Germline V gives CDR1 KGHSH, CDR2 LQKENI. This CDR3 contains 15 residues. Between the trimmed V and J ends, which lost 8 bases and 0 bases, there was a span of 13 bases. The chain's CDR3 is CASKASKTTNEKLFF. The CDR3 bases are TGTGCCAGCAAAGCGTCGAAAACAACTAATGAAAAACTGTTTTTT.